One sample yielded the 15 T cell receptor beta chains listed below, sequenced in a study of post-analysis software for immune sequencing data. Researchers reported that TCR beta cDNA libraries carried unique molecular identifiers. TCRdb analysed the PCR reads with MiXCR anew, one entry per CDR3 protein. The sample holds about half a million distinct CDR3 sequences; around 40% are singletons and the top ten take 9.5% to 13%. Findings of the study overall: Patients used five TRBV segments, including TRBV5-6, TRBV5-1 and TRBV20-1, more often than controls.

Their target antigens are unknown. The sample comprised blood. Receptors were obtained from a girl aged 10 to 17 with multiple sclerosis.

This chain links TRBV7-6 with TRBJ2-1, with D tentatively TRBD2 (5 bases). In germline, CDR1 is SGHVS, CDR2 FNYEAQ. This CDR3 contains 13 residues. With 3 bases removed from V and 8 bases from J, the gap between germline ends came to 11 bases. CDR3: CASSLREEDEQFF. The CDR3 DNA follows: TGTGCCAGCAGCTTGAGAGAGGAGGATGAGCAGTTCTTC.

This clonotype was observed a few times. In DNA form, the CDR3 reads TGTGCCAGCAGCCCGGACAGGGCGAGAGAGCAGTACTTC. Protein product: CASSPDRAREQYF. V usage is TRBV7-6 and J usage is TRBJ2-7, with 8 bases identical to TRBD1. V shed 5 bases, J shed 7 bases, and the junction held 7 bases outside the gene matches. The CDR3 spans 13 residues. The germline gives CDR1 SGHVS, CDR2 FNYEAQ.

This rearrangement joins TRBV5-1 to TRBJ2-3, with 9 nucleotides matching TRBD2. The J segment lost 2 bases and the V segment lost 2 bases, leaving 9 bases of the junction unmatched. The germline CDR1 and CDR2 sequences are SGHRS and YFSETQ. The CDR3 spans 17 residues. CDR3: CASSFGPTSGDTDTQYF. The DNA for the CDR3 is TGCGCCAGCAGCTTTGGCCCGACTAGCGGAGACACAGATACGCAGTATTTT.

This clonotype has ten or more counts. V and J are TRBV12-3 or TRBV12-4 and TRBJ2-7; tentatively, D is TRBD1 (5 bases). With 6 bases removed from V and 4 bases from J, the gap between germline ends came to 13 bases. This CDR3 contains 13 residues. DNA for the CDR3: TGTGCCAGCAGCCCGGTGGGGCCGTACGAGCAGTACTTC. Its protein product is CASSPVGPYEQYF.

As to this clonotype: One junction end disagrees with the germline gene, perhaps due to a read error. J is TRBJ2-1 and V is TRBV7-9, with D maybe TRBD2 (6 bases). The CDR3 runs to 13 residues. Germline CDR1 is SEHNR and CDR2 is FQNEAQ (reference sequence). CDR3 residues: CASSQSEGHEQFF. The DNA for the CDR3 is TGTGCTAGCAGCCAGTCGGAGGGCCATGAGCAGTTCTTC.

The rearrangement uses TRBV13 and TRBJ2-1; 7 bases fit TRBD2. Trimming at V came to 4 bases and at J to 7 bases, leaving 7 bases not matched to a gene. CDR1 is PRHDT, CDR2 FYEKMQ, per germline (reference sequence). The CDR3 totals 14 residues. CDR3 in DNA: TGTGCCAGCAGCTCCGGGACTAAGAGGAATGAGCAGTTCTTC. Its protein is CASSSGTKRNEQFF.

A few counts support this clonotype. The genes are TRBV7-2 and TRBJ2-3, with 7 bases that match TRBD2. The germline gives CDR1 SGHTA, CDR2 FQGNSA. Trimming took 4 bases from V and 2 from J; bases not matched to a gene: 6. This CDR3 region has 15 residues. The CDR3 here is CASSSHGTNTDTQYF. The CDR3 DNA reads TGTGCCAGCAGCTCCCACGGGACTAACACAGATACGCAGTATTTT.

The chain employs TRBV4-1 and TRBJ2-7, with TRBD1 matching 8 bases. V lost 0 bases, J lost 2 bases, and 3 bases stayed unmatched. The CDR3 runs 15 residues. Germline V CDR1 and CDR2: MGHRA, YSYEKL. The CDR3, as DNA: TGCGCCAGCAGCCAAGAGGACAGGGCAACCTACGAGCAGTACTTC. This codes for CASSQEDRATYEQYF.

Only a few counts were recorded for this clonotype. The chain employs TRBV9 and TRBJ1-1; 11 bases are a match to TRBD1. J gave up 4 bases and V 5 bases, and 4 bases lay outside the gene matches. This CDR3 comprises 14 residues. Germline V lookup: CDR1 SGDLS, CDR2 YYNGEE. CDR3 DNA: TGTGCCAGCAGGGCCGGGACAGGGGGCACTGAAGCTTTCTTT. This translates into CASRAGTGGTEAFF.

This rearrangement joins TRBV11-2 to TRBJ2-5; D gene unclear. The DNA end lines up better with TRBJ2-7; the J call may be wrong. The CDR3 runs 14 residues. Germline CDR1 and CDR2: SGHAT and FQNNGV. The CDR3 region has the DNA TGTGCCAGCAGCTTAGATGTGAGCGCCTACGAGCAGTACTTC. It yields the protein CASSLDVSAYEQYF.

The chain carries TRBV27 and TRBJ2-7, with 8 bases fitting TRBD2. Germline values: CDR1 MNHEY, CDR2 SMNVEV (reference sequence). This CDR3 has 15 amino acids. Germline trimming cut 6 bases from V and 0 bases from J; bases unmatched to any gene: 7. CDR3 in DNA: TGTGCCAGCAGCCTACTCCTAGCGGGCTCCTACGAGCAGTACTTC. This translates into CASSLLLAGSYEQYF.

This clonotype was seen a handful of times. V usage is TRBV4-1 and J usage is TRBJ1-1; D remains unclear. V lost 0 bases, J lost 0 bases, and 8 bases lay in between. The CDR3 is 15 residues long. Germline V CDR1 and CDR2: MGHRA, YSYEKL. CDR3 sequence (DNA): TGCGCCAGCAGCCAAGATAGCCGGATGAACACTGAAGCTTTCTTT. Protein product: CASSQDSRMNTEAFF.

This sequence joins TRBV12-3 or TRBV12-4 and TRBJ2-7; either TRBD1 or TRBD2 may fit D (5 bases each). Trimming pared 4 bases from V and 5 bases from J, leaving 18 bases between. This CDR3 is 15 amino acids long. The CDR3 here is CASSSPTAERDEQYF. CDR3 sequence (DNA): TGTGCCAGCAGTTCCCCGACAGCCGAGAGGGACGAGCAGTACTTC.

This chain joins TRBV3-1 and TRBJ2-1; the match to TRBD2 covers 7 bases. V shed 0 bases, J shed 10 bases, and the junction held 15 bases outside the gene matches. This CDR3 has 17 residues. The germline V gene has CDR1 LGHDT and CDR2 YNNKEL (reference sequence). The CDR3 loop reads CASSQDLYQPREGEQFF. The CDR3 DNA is TGTGCCAGCAGCCAAGATCTGTACCAGCCAAGGGAGGGGGAGCAGTTCTTC.

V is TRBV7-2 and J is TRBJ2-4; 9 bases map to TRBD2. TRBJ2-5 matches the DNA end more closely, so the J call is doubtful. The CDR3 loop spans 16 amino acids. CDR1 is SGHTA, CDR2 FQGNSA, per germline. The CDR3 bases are TGTGCCAGCAGCACATTATCACTAGCGGGCAAAGAGACCCAGTACTTC. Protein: CASSTLSLAGKETQYF.